This passage covers 26 T cell receptor beta chains from one sample sequenced in a study of T cell repertoires in cytomegalovirus infection. TCRdb independently ran MiXCR on the reads; one entry per CDR3 protein. The data hold about 260,000 distinct CDR3 sequences, with roughly 15% observed a single time. Sequencing was done on a sample of PBMCs. These receptors came from a human donor in good health (CMV status not recorded). Some clones in this sample may be carry-over from other donors' samples.

This clonotype came up many times. The V gene is TRBV7-8, the J gene TRBJ2-4; possibly TRBD2 for D (5 bases). Germline V lookup: CDR1 SGHVS, CDR2 FQNEAQ. The V gene lost 5 bases and the J gene lost 4 bases, with 21 bases spanning the gap. The CDR3 is made up of 17 amino acids. CDR3 residues: CASSPSGSVPNKNIQYF. CDR3 coding DNA: TGTGCCAGCAGCCCCAGCGGTTCGGTACCGAATAAAAACATTCAGTACTTC.

This clonotype turned up a few times. The chain couples TRBV15 to TRBJ1-5, with D possibly TRBD1 on 5 matching bases. Per germline, CDR1 LNHNV and CDR2 YYDKDF (reference sequence). CDR3 size: 16 residues. V was trimmed by 4 bases and J by 2 bases, leaving 15 bases between them. The DNA of the CDR3 is TGTGCCACCAGCACCAAGACAGCAAAGGGCAATCAGCCCCAGCATTTT. Translation gives CATSTKTAKGNQPQHF.

Many counts were recorded for this clonotype. The chain is built from TRBV19 and TRBJ1-1; no reliable D call. The CDR3 contains 13 residues. CDR1 is LNHDA and CDR2 is SQIVND in the germline V gene (reference sequence). Trimming cost V 7 bases and J 5 bases, with 14 bases left between them. CDR3 loop: CASMSRSRTEAFF. The CDR3, as DNA: TGTGCCAGTATGTCGCGCTCGCGGACTGAAGCTTTCTTT.

V is TRBV28 and J is TRBJ1-5; 11 bases map to TRBD1. Per germline, CDR1 MDHEN and CDR2 SYDVKM. The CDR3 length is 14 residues. The trim removed 8 bases at V and 7 bases at J, leaving 7 bases unmatched. CDR3 amino acids: CASLGTGGAQPQHF. Here the CDR3 DNA reads TGTGCCAGCCTGGGGACAGGGGGTGCGCAGCCCCAGCATTTT.

The chain joins TRBV7-8 to TRBJ1-5, with a weak D call TRBD1 (5 bases). Trimming removed 3 bases at V and 6 bases at J, with 15 bases between. The CDR3 runs to 15 residues. Germline CDR1 SGHVS, CDR2 FQNEAQ. Here the CDR3 DNA reads TGTGCCAGCAGCTTTTCTCAGGGTATGATTCAGCCCCAGCATTTT. Translated: CASSFSQGMIQPQHF. The full variable domain, its missing parts supplied by reference TRBV7-8 and TRBJ1-5, is GAGVSQSPRYKVAKRGQDVALRCDPISGHVSLFWYQQALGQGPEFLTYFQNEAQLDKSGLPSDRFFAERPEGSVSTLKIQRTQQEDSAVYLCASSFSQGMIQPQHFGDGTRLSIL.

This clonotype was observed a handful of times. CDR3 bases: TGTGCCAGCAGACGGGACAGGGCGCCTACTGAAGCTTTCTTT. It is translated as CASRRDRAPTEAFF. This sequence joins TRBV6-5 and TRBJ1-1, with TRBD1 matching 9 bases. The CDR3 length is 14 residues. The germline CDR1 and CDR2 sequences are MNHEY and SVGAGI. V trimming: 6 bases; J trimming: 5 bases; junction bases outside the gene matches: 7.

This clonotype was seen at least ten times. The chain's CDR3 is CASSTDRGQYNEQFF. DNA of the CDR3: TGTGCCAGCAGCACAGACAGGGGTCAATACAATGAGCAGTTCTTC. V and J are TRBV7-2 and TRBJ2-1; 8 bases map to TRBD1. This CDR3 comprises 15 residues. Germline V gene lookup returns CDR1 SGHTA and CDR2 FQGNSA. V gave up 5 bases and J gave up 4 bases; unmatched junction bases: 7.

The table lists this clonotype with a few counts. The chain is built from TRBV10-3 and TRBJ2-2; unclear D gene. The germline V gene has CDR1 ENHRY and CDR2 SYGVKD. The V and J ends lost 6 bases and 3 bases respectively, with 11 bases between them. The CDR3 covers 14 residues. CDR3 sequence (DNA): TGTGCCATCAGCTCCACTTCGGACACCGGGGAGCTGTTTTTT. It translates to CAISSTSDTGELFF.

At least ten counts were recorded for this clonotype. This sequence joins TRBV2 and TRBJ1-5; 7 bases are shared with TRBD1. The CDR3 spans 13 residues. Germline V gene data show CDR1 as SNHLY and CDR2 as FYNNEI. The V gene end was trimmed by 4 bases and the J gene end by 5 bases; junction bases not matched to a gene: 2. The CDR3: CASSVRGYQPQHF. CDR3 DNA: TGTGCCAGCAGTGTCAGGGGGTATCAGCCCCAGCATTTT. Full variable domain (outside the CDR3, taken from reference TRBV2 and TRBJ1-5): EPEVTQTPSHQVTQMGQEVILRCVPISNHLYFYWYRQILGQKVEFLVSFYNNEISEKSEIFDDQFSVERPDGSNFTLKIRSTKLEDSAMYFCASSVRGYQPQHFGDGTRLSIL.

The chain employs TRBV29-1 and TRBJ2-7, with 7 bases identical to TRBD2. V lost 0 bases to trimming and J lost 12 bases; unmatched junction nucleotides: 14. Germline CDR1 SQVTM, CDR2 ANQGSEA. The CDR3 has 14 amino acids. This CDR3 reads CSVEDGVGRLGRYF. The CDR3 region has the DNA TGCAGCGTTGAAGATGGGGTCGGGAGGTTAGGACGGTACTTC.

This clonotype came up many times. This chain's CDR3 is CASSTRTENTEAFF. The CDR3 nucleotides are TGTGCCAGCAGCACTAGGACAGAGAACACTGAAGCTTTCTTT. J is TRBJ1-1 and V is TRBV7-8; the D gene is possibly TRBD1 (6 bases). From germline, CDR1 is SGHVS and CDR2 FQNEAQ. This CDR3 contains 14 residues. V shed 5 bases and J shed 1 base, with 11 bases lying between them.

The rearrangement joins TRBV2 to TRBJ2-3; 10 bases align to TRBD2. The CDR3 runs 15 residues. V dropped 4 bases and J dropped 6; count of bases not matched to a gene: 7. Germline V gene data show CDR1 as SNHLY and CDR2 as FYNNEI. The CDR3 DNA is TGTGCCAGCAGTGGGCTAGCGGGAGTGATGGATACGCAGTATTTT. Translating gives CASSGLAGVMDTQYF. Complete variable domain (other parts from reference TRBV2 and TRBJ2-3): EPEVTQTPSHQVTQMGQEVILRCVPISNHLYFYWYRQILGQKVEFLVSFYNNEISEKSEIFDDQFSVERPDGSNFTLKIRSTKLEDSAMYFCASSGLAGVMDTQYFGPGTRLTVL.

The V call is TRBV5-5, the J call TRBJ2-7, with 7 bases fitting TRBD1. Trimming at V came to 4 bases and at J to 2 bases, leaving 9 bases not matched to a gene. Germline V lookup: CDR1 SGHKS, CDR2 YYEKEE (reference sequence). CDR3 length equals 15 residues. The CDR3 is CASSTQGVPTYEQYF. The CDR3 DNA reads TGTGCCAGCAGCACTCAGGGGGTCCCGACCTACGAGCAGTACTTC. The variable domain in full, completed from reference TRBV5-5 and TRBJ2-7, reads DAGVTQSPTHLIKTRGQQVTLRCSPISGHKSVSWYQQVLGQGPQFIFQYYEKEERGRGNFPDRFSARQFPNYSSELNVNALLLGDSALYLCASSTQGVPTYEQYFGPGTRLTVT.

This clonotype was counted a few times. The chain carries TRBV20-1 and TRBJ2-7, with 7 bases identical to TRBD1. The V gene end was trimmed by 5 bases and the J gene end by 3 bases; junction bases not matched to a gene: 4. Germline V gene sequence: CDR1 DFQATT, CDR2 SNEGSKA (reference sequence). This CDR3 has 12 amino acids. The CDR3 loop is CSASQGVYEQYF. The CDR3 nucleotides read TGCAGTGCTTCTCAGGGGGTCTACGAGCAGTACTTC.

This sequence joins TRBV29-1 and TRBJ2-3; D is ambiguous. The CDR3 runs 11 residues. V was cut by 8 bases and J by 2 bases, with 8 bases left in between. Looked up from germline, CDR1 is SQVTM and CDR2 is ANQGSEA. The CDR3 DNA reads TGCAGCCAAAAAAACACAGATACGCAGTATTTT. Its translation: CSQKNTDTQYF.

This clonotype occurred once. A clone one base away is much larger, so this may be a read error. The V and J genes are TRBV4-1 and TRBJ2-7; 8 bases line up with TRBD1. The CDR3 runs 17 residues. Per germline, CDR1 MGHRA and CDR2 YSYEKL. Written as DNA, the CDR3 is TGTTCCAGCAGCCAAAACGGACAGGGAACGTCGGGCTACGAGCAGTACTTC. It specifies CSSSQNGQGTSGYEQYF.

This clonotype was observed many times. CDR3 region: CSASRGPEGHEQFF. The CDR3 DNA sequence: TGCAGTGCTAGCCGGGGCCCGGAGGGGCATGAGCAGTTCTTC. The rearrangement links TRBV20-1 to TRBJ2-1, with TRBD2 as a possible D gene (6 bases). The germline gives CDR1 DFQATT, CDR2 SNEGSKA (reference sequence). The CDR3 spans 14 residues. V lost 3 bases and J lost 8, with 17 bases in between.

The table lists this clonotype with many counts. The CDR3 loop is CASSLAQVTYNEQFF. CDR3 nucleotide sequence: TGTGCCAGCAGCTTAGCGCAGGTTACTTACAATGAGCAGTTCTTC. The rearrangement uses TRBV7-2 and TRBJ2-1; no clear D gene. The CDR3 runs to 15 residues. Deletions cut 0 bases from V and 4 bases from J, with 10 bases between. Germline CDR1 is SGHTA and CDR2 is FQGNSA. The complete variable domain, with remaining parts taken from reference TRBV7-2 and TRBJ2-1, reads GAGVSQSPSNKVTEKGKDVELRCDPISGHTALYWYRQSLGQGLEFLIYFQGNSAPDKSGLPSDRFSAERTGGSVSTLTIQRTQQEDSAVYLCASSLAQVTYNEQFFGPGTRLTVL.

This clonotype has ten or more counts. The chain employs TRBV6-6 and TRBJ1-1; D is unclear. This CDR3 has 15 amino acids. V was pared by 6 bases and J by 6 bases, with 20 bases between. CDR1 is MNHNY, CDR2 SVGAGI, per germline (reference sequence). As DNA, the CDR3 is TGTGCCAGCAGCTCCACTATTCGCCTTGGGGCTGAAGCTTTCTTT. This gives the protein CASSSTIRLGAEAFF.

This clonotype was observed at least ten times. V is TRBV7-2 and J is TRBJ2-7, with TRBD2 matching 10 bases. In germline, CDR1 is SGHTA, CDR2 FQGNSA. Trimming took 1 base from V and 6 from J; bases not matched to a gene: 6. CDR3 size: 15 residues. This chain's CDR3 is CASSLDSGRAVEQYV. Here the CDR3 DNA reads TGTGCCAGCAGCTTAGACAGCGGGAGGGCCGTCGAGCAGTACGTC.

For this clonotype: This may be a read error, as it is one base from a much larger clone. No conserved phenylalanine or tryptophan is present at the end of the CDR3, so a read error is the likely explanation. It is unclear where the CDR3 begins or ends on the DNA, so no DNA is shown, and the CDR3 is as TCRdb lists it. V and J are TRBV5-1 and TRBJ2-1; the table's D call, TRBD1, was not checked against the DNA. With termini counted, the CDR3 has 13 amino acids. CDR1 is SGHRS and CDR2 is YFSETQ in the germline V gene. Here the CDR3 reads CASSLGGGKEEFL.

CDR3: CSAPRVYETQYF. The CDR3, as DNA: TGCAGTGCTCCCAGGGTGTACGAGACCCAGTACTTC. The rearrangement uses TRBV20-1 and TRBJ2-5, with a possible D match to TRBD1 (5 bases). This CDR3 spans 12 amino acids. V shed 5 bases and J shed 5 bases, with 12 bases lying between them. Germline V gene sequence: CDR1 DFQATT, CDR2 SNEGSKA (reference sequence).

The chain uses TRBV10-3 and TRBJ2-2; the D is unclear. Germline-derived CDR1 and CDR2 are ENHRY and SYGVKD. There are 13 residues in the CDR3. Trimming took 2 bases from V and 6 from J, leaving 7 bases between them. CDR3 sequence (DNA): TGTGCCATCAGTGAGGAACAAGCCGGGGAGCTGTTTTTT. It codes for CAISEEQAGELFF.

Remarks on this clonotype: Given a much more abundant clone one base away, this may be a read error. The V and J genes are TRBV29-1 and TRBJ2-7, with unresolved D. V was pared by 5 bases and J by 0 bases, with 5 bases between. Looked up from germline, CDR1 is SQVTM and CDR2 is ANQGSEA. The CDR3 has 11 residues. In nucleotides, the CDR3 is TGCAGCGTTAGAAACTCCTACGAGCAGTACTTC. This codes for CSVRNSYEQYF.

The gene calls are TRBV29-1 and TRBJ1-2; perhaps TRBD1 as D (6 bases). There are 15 residues in the CDR3. V gave up 3 bases and J gave up 8 bases, with 22 bases separating them. Germline V gives CDR1 SQVTM, CDR2 ANQGSEA. As DNA, the CDR3 is TGCAGCGTTGACGCAAGGGGGGACACGCCGGGGGGCTACACCTTC. It is translated as CSVDARGDTPGGYTF. Combining the CDR3 with reference TRBV29-1 and TRBJ1-2 gives the whole variable domain SAVISQKPSRDICQRGTSLTIQCQVDSQVTMMFWYRQQPGQSLTLIATANQGSEATYESGFVIDKFPISRPNLTFSTLTVSNMSPEDSSIYLCSVDARGDTPGGYTFGSGTRLTVV.

At least ten counts were recorded for this clonotype. The chain employs TRBV7-2 and TRBJ2-7; 10 positions agree with TRBD1. V lost 7 bases to trimming and J lost 3 bases; unmatched junction nucleotides: 15. This CDR3 is 17 amino acids long. The V gene's germline CDR1 is SGHTA and CDR2 FQGNSA. CDR3 protein: CASTDEGDRGFYYEQYF. In nucleotides, the CDR3 is TGTGCCAGCACCGATGAGGGGGACAGGGGTTTTTACTACGAGCAGTACTTC.